This TCR beta chain is from a study of blood T cell repertoires in COVID-19. The data were produced by immunoSEQ multiplex PCR, yet TCRdb's version contains in-frame clones alone and is incomplete. The repertoire holds approximately 300,000 clones, with about four fifths as singletons. The V gene's germline CDR1 is SGDLS and CDR2 YYNGEE. Trimming took 7 bases from V and 7 from J; bases not matched to a gene: 5. The CDR3 covers 14 residues. The specimen sequenced was peripheral blood. This sequence originates from a woman in her fifties or sixties with acute or convalescent COVID-19. The chain has TRBV9 and TRBJ1-6, with TRBD1 matching 10 bases. The CDR3 spells CASGGGQGNSPLHF. CDR3 sequence (DNA): TGTGCCAGCGGGGGGGGACAGGGGAATTCACCCCTCCACTTT.